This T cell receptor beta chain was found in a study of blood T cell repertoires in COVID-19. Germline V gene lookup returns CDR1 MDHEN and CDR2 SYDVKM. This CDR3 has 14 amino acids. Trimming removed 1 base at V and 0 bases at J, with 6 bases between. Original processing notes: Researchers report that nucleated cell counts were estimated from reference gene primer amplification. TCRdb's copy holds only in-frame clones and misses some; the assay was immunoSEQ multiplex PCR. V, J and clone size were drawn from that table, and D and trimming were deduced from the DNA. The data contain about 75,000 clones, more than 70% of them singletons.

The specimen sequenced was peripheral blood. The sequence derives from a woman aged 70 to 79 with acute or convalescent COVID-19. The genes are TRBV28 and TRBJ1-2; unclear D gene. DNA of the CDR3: TGTGCCAGCAGTTTATTGGGCCCTAACTATGGCTACACCTTC. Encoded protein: CASSLLGPNYGYTF.